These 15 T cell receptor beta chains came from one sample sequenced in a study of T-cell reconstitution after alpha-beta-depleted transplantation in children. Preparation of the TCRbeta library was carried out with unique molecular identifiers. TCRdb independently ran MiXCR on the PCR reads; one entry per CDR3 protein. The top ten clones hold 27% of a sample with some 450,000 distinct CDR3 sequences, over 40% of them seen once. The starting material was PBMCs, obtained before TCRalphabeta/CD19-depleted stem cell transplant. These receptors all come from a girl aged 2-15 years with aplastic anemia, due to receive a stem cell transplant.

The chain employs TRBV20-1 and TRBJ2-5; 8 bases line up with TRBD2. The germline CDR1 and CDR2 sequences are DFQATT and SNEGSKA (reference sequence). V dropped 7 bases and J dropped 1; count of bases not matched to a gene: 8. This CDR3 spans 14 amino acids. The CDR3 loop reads CSGHSLAAQETQYF. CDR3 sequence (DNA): TGCAGTGGTCACTCACTAGCGGCCCAAGAGACCCAGTACTTC.

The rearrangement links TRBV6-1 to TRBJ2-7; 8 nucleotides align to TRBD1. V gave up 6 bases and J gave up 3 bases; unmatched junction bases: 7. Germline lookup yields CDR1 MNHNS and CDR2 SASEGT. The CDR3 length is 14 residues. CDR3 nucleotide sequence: TGTGCCAGCAGACCCGGACAGGGATTCTACGAGCAGTACTTC. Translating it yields CASRPGQGFYEQYF.

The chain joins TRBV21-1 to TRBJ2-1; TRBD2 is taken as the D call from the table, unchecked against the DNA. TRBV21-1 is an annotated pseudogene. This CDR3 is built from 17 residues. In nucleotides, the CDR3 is TGTGCCAGCAGCAAGGCAATGTTGCGGGAGGAACACAATGAGCAGTTCTTC. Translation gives CASSKAMLREEHNEQFF.

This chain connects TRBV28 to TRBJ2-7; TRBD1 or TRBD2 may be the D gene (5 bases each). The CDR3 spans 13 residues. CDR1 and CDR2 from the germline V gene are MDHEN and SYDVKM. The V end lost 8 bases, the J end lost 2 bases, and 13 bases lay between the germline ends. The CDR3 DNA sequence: TGTGCCAGCCTTGCAGGGACGACCTACGAGCAGTACTTC. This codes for CASLAGTTYEQYF.

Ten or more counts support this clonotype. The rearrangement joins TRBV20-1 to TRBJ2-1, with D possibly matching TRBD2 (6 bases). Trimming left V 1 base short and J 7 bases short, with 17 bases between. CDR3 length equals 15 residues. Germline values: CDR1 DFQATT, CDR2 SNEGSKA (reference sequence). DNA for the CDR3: TGCAGTGCTAGAGTGGGGGGAAAGGACGAAAATGAGCAGTTCTTC. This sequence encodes CSARVGGKDENEQFF.

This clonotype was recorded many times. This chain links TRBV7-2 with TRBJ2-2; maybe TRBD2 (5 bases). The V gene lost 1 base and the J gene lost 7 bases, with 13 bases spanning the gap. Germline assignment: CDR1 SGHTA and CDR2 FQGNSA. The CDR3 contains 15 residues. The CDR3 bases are TGTGCCAGCAGCTTAGTGATCCGTGCGGGCGGGGAGCTGTTTTTT. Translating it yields CASSLVIRAGGELFF.

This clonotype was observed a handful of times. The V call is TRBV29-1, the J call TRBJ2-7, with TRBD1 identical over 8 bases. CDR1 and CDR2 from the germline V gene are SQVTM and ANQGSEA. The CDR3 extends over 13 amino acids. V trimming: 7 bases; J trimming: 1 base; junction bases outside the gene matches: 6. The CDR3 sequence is CSGGQGLSYEQYF. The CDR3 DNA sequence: TGCAGCGGTGGACAGGGTCTTTCCTACGAGCAGTACTTC.

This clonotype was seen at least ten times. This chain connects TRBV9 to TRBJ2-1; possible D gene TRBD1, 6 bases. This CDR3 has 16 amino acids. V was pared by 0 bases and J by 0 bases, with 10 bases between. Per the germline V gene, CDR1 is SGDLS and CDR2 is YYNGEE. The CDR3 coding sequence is TGTGCCAGCAGCGTAGAGGGGGAGAGCTCCTACAATGAGCAGTTCTTC. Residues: CASSVEGESSYNEQFF. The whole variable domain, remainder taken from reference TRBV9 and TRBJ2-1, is DSGVTQTPKHLITATGQRVTLRCSPRSGDLSVYWYQQSLDQGLQFLIQYYNGEERAKGNILERFSAQQFPDLHSELNLSSLELGDSALYFCASSVEGESSYNEQFFGPGTRLTVL.

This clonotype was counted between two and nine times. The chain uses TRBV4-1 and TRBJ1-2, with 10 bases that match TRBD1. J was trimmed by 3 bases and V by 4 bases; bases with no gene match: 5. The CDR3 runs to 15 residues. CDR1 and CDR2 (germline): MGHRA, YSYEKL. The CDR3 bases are TGCGCCAGCAGCCCTCTGACAGGGGGCCACTATGGCTACACCTTC. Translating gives CASSPLTGGHYGYTF.

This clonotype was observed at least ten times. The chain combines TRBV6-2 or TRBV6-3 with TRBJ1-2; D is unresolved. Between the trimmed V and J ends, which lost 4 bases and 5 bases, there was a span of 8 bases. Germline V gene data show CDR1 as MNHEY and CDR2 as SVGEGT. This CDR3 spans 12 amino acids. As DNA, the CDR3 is TGTGCCAGCAGTTGGTCGGAATATGGCTACACCTTC. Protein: CASSWSEYGYTF.

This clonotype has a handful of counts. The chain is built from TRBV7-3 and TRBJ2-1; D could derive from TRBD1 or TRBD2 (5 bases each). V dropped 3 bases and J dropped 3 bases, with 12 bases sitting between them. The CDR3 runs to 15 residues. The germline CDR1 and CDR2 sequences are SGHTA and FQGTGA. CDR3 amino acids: CASSLSGTIYNEQFF. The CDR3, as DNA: TGTGCCAGCAGCTTGTCCGGGACCATCTACAATGAGCAGTTCTTC.

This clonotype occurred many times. The chain's CDR3 is CASSQSQSTDTQYF. Written as DNA, the CDR3 is TGTGCCAGCAGCCAGAGCCAGAGCACAGATACGCAGTATTTT. The rearrangement links TRBV12-3 or TRBV12-4 to TRBJ2-3; D is unresolved. This CDR3 has 14 residues. Trimming left V 6 bases short and J 0 bases short, with 10 bases between.

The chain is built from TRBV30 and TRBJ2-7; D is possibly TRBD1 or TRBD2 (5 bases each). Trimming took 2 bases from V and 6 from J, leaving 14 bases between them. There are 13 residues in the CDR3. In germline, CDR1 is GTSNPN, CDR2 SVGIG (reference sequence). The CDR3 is CAWSITRDLEQYF. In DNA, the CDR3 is TGTGCCTGGAGTATAACCCGGGACCTCGAGCAGTACTTC. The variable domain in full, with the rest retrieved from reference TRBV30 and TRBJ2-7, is SQTIHQWPATLVQPVGSPLSLECTVEGTSNPNLYWYRQAAGRGLQLLFYSVGIGQISSEVPQNLSASRPQDRQFILSSKKLLLSDSGFYLCAWSITRDLEQYFGPGTRLTVT.

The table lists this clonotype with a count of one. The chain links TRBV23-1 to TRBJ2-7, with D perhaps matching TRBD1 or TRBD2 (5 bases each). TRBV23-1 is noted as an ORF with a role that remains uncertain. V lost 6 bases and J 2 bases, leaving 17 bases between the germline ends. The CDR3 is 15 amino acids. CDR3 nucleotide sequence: TGCGCCAGCAGCCATTTCTGGGACGGCCCCTACGAGCAGTACTTC. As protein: CASSHFWDGPYEQYF.

Written as DNA, the CDR3 is TGTGCCAGCAGCTGGGCGGGGCCAAACACTGAAGCTTTCTTT. Amino acid sequence: CASSWAGPNTEAFF. The chain links TRBV5-5 to TRBJ1-1; weak D call: TRBD1 (5 bases). CDR1 and CDR2 from the germline V gene are SGHKS and YYEKEE (reference sequence). The CDR3 runs to 14 residues. The ends were cut back, 3 bases at V and 2 bases at J, with 11 bases in the middle.